This TCR beta chain emerged from a study of blood T cell repertoires in COVID-19. Study information: Sources were T cells, B-cell-depleted T cells, or PBMCs; the material itself was cDNA or gDNA.

The V gene's germline CDR1 is MDHEN and CDR2 SYDVKM. V was clipped by 10 bases and J by 8 bases, with 14 bases between them. This CDR3 contains 12 residues. TCRdb keeps only in-frame clones here, not all; method: immunoSEQ multiplex PCR. The table has about 160,000 clones, around 83% seen once. Specimen: peripheral blood. The clonotype comes from a man in his sixties or seventies who had recovered from COVID-19. The chain links TRBV28 to TRBJ1-4, with D possibly being TRBD1 (6 bases). The CDR3 here is CAIRDMGEKLFF. CDR3 in DNA: TGTGCCATAAGGGACATGGGCGAAAAACTGTTTTTT.